What follows are 15 T cell receptor beta chains derived from one specimen sequenced in a study of blood T cell repertoires in COVID-19. TCRdb keeps only in-frame clones here, not all; method: immunoSEQ multiplex PCR. This sample yields 350,000 to 550,000 clones, of which around 87% are seen a single time; 0.9% to 1.2% belongs to the top ten. Sequenced: PBMCs or T cells enriched from blood (not recorded which). Every receptor here comes from a young man who had recovered from COVID-19.

This clone was observed a handful of times. V usage is TRBV7-6 and J usage is TRBJ2-5; weak D call: TRBD2 (6 bases). CDR1 and CDR2 from the germline V gene are SGHVS and FNYEAQ. This CDR3 contains 15 residues. Between the trimmed V and J ends, which lost 3 bases and 1 base, there was a span of 12 bases. CDR3: CASSFGSSPQETQYF. CDR3 coding DNA: TGTGCCAGCAGCTTCGGGAGTTCCCCCCAAGAGACCCAGTACTTC.

This chain links TRBV30 with TRBJ2-5; 8 nucleotides agree with TRBD2. With V trimmed by 5 bases and J by 5 bases, 10 bases remained unmatched. CDR3 size: 14 residues. The germline gives CDR1 GTSNPN, CDR2 SVGIG (reference sequence). CDR3 sequence reads: CAWADGRAGETQYF. CDR3 bases: TGTGCCTGGGCGGACGGGAGGGCGGGCGAGACCCAGTACTTC.

This chain links TRBV11-3 with TRBJ2-1, with D tentatively TRBD2 (6 bases). Looked up from germline, CDR1 is SGHNT and CDR2 is YENEEA. Trimming pared 3 bases from V and 2 bases from J, leaving 11 bases between. The CDR3 sequence is 15 residues long. In DNA, the CDR3 is TGTGCCAGCAGCTTTCCCGGGACTCCCTACAATGAGCAGTTCTTC. Its protein product is CASSFPGTPYNEQFF.

The chain uses TRBV5-1 and TRBJ2-7; possibly TRBD1 for D (6 bases). Germline assignment: CDR1 SGHRS and CDR2 YFSETQ. V was clipped by 3 bases and J by 4 bases, with 17 bases between them. The CDR3 spans 15 residues. The CDR3 loop is CASSSGQHRVYEQYF. CDR3 bases: TGCGCCAGCAGCTCTGGACAGCATCGGGTTTACGAGCAGTACTTC.

This clone was counted only a few times. V and J are TRBV11-1 and TRBJ2-5, with D possibly being TRBD2 (6 bases). The germline gives CDR1 SGHAT, CDR2 FQDESV (reference sequence). The CDR3 is 16 amino acids. Trimming removed 7 bases from V and 2 bases from J, with 20 bases in between. CDR3 sequence: CASTGRGSQRQETQYF. As DNA, the CDR3 is TGTGCCAGCACCGGCCGGGGGAGCCAGCGGCAAGAGACCCAGTACTTC.

This clone was recorded a few times. The chain has TRBV27 and TRBJ1-5; a possible D gene is TRBD1 (5 bases). The CDR3 runs 15 residues. V shed 2 bases and J shed 0 bases, with 8 bases lying between them. Germline-derived CDR1 and CDR2 are MNHEY and SMNVEV (reference sequence). CDR3 bases: TGTGCCAGCAGTTTAATACAGGATAGCAATCAGCCCCAGCATTTT. The encoded protein is CASSLIQDSNQPQHF.

This clone appeared a few times. CDR3 residues: CASTPGQGSPYSYEQYF. The DNA of the CDR3 is TGTGCCAGTACCCCCGGACAGGGGTCCCCTTACTCCTACGAGCAGTACTTC. The rearrangement joins TRBV19 to TRBJ2-7, with 9 nucleotides matching TRBD1. The CDR3 covers 17 residues. Germline lookup yields CDR1 LNHDA and CDR2 SQIVND (reference sequence). With 7 bases clipped from V and 0 bases from J, the junction kept 13 bases outside the gene matches.

V usage is TRBV6-5 and J usage is TRBJ1-2; D gene unclear. The V gene's germline CDR1 is MNHEY and CDR2 SVGAGI. V was trimmed by 2 bases and J by 3 bases, leaving 7 bases between them. CDR3 length: 13 amino acids. CDR3 sequence: CASSYITDYGYTF. CDR3 bases: TGTGCCAGCAGTTACATTACGGACTATGGCTACACCTTC.

The genes are TRBV5-1 and TRBJ1-2; D gene ambiguous. This CDR3 contains 15 residues. The germline CDR1 and CDR2 sequences are SGHRS and YFSETQ. V dropped 1 base and J dropped 8 bases, with 18 bases sitting between them. The CDR3 sequence is CASSLWATTSGGYTF. The DNA for the CDR3 is TGCGCCAGCAGCTTGTGGGCCACAACATCTGGGGGCTACACCTTC.

The J gene is TRBJ1-2, the V gene TRBV5-1, with D maybe TRBD1 (6 bases). Germline V gene data show CDR1 as SGHRS and CDR2 as YFSETQ. The length of the CDR3 is 13 residues. V gave up 5 bases and J gave up 1 base, with 9 bases separating them. CDR3 nucleotides: TGCGCCAGCAGACCGGACAGTAACTATGGCTACACCTTC. This sequence encodes CASRPDSNYGYTF.

The V call is TRBV4-1, the J call TRBJ1-1; TRBD1 is a possible D gene (5 bases). Germline CDR1 is MGHRA and CDR2 is YSYEKL. The CDR3 consists of 14 residues. V gave up 4 bases and J gave up 4 bases, with 13 bases separating them. The CDR3 nucleotides read TGCGCCAGCAGCCTCCAGCGGGGGGGCACTGAAGCTTTCTTT. Residues: CASSLQRGGTEAFF.

The chain carries TRBV5-1 and TRBJ1-1; 11 bases align to TRBD1. The CDR3 loop spans 18 amino acids. Germline CDR1 reads SGHRS; CDR2 reads YFSETQ. The ends lost 2 bases at V and 1 base at J; junction bases unmatched: 10. The CDR3 region has the DNA TGCGCCAGCAGCTTCACCGGGACAGGGGGTGCGGGGAACACTGAAGCTTTCTTT. It is translated as CASSFTGTGGAGNTEAFF. The full variable domain, with the rest looked up from reference TRBV5-1 and TRBJ1-1, is KAGVTQTPRYLIKTRGQQVTLSCSPISGHRSVSWYQQTPGQGLQFLFEYFSETQRNKGNFPGRFSGRQFSNSRSEMNVSTLELGDSALYLCASSFTGTGGAGNTEAFFGQGTRLTVV.

The V call is TRBV15, the J call TRBJ2-1, with 10 bases fitting TRBD2. CDR1 is LNHNV, CDR2 YYDKDF, per germline (reference sequence). The CDR3 covers 14 residues. With 0 bases clipped from V and 8 bases from J, the junction kept 1 base outside the gene matches. The CDR3 nucleotides are TGTGCCACCAGCAGAGACCTAGCGGGAGATGAGCAGTTCTTC. Its protein is CATSRDLAGDEQFF.

In DNA, the CDR3 is TGTGCCAGCAGTTTATACAGGTCCCGGAACGAGCAGTACTTC. Its translation: CASSLYRSRNEQYF. The rearrangement uses TRBV28 and TRBJ2-7; a possible D gene is TRBD1 (5 bases). The V gene lost 1 base and the J gene lost 5 bases, with 12 bases spanning the gap. The CDR3 is 14 residues long. The germline CDR1 and CDR2 sequences are MDHEN and SYDVKM.

A word on this clone: Other DNA sequences within the sample encode an identical CDR3. The chain has TRBV3-1 (or the pseudogene TRBV3-2) and TRBJ2-7; 13 nucleotides match TRBD2. Germline assignment: CDR1 LGHDT and CDR2 YNNKEL (reference sequence). Trimming took 3 bases from V and 3 from J; bases not matched to a gene: 2. The CDR3 spans 15 residues. As DNA, the CDR3 is TGTGCCAGCAGCCAGGGACTAGCGGGATACTACGAGCAGTACTTC. This gives the protein CASSQGLAGYYEQYF.